Following are 9 T cell receptor beta chains from one sample sequenced in a study of blood T cell repertoires in COVID-19. Method: immunoSEQ multiplex PCR; TCRdb's copy keeps in-frame clones and lacks some. The repertoire holds about 94,000 clones, 80% seen once, with around 20% in the top ten. Sequences were obtained from peripheral blood. These receptors came from a human donor in a cohort sampled during active COVID-19.

In DNA form, the CDR3 reads TGCGCCAGCAAAGGCAGCGGCAGCAAGAACACTGAAGCTTTCTTT. Amino acids: CASKGSGSKNTEAFF. J is TRBJ1-1 and V is TRBV5-1; D ambiguous. Trimming left V 6 bases short and J 1 base short, with 16 bases between. This CDR3 is built from 15 residues. Germline V gives CDR1 SGHRS, CDR2 YFSETQ.

The V call is TRBV11-2, the J call TRBJ1-1; TRBD1 might be the D (5 bases). The germline V and J ends were trimmed by 7 bases and 6 bases, with 18 bases remaining between them. Germline CDR1 and CDR2: SGHAT and FQNNGV. There are 14 residues in the CDR3. The CDR3 here is CASTHDVRVPEAFF. CDR3 sequence (DNA): TGTGCCAGCACCCATGATGTCAGGGTCCCTGAAGCTTTCTTT.

The CDR3 reads CASKIMNTEAFF. CDR3 DNA: TGTGCCAGCAAAATTATGAACACTGAAGCTTTCTTT. The V call is TRBV6-6, the J call TRBJ1-1; D is unresolved. The CDR3 is 12 amino acids. With 7 bases removed from V and 0 bases from J, the gap between germline ends came to 6 bases. The V gene's germline CDR1 is MNHNY and CDR2 SVGAGI (reference sequence).

The CDR3 DNA follows: TGTGCCAGCTTGGGACAGGGGGCGGCTGGGGCCAACGTCCTGACTTTC. It specifies CASLGQGAAGANVLTF. The rearrangement links TRBV28 to TRBJ2-6, with 12 bases identical to TRBD1. V lost 8 bases to trimming and J lost 2 bases; unmatched junction nucleotides: 4. CDR1 and CDR2 (germline): MDHEN, SYDVKM. The CDR3 loop spans 16 amino acids. The whole variable domain, filled in from reference TRBV28 and TRBJ2-6, reads DVKVTQSSRYLVKRTGEKVFLECVQDMDHENMFWYRQDPGLGLRLIYFSYDVKMKEKGDIPEGYSVSREKKERFSLILESASTNQTSMYLCASLGQGAAGANVLTFGAGSRLTVL.

J is TRBJ1-2 and V is TRBV15; D uncertain. CDR1 LNHNV and CDR2 YYDKDF come from the germline V gene (reference sequence). This CDR3 comprises 14 residues. V was shortened by 0 bases and J by 6 bases, with 11 bases between the two germline ends. The CDR3 region is CATSRDQWEDGYTF. CDR3 nucleotide sequence: TGTGCCACCAGCAGAGATCAGTGGGAGGATGGCTACACCTTC. Complete variable domain (other parts from reference TRBV15 and TRBJ1-2): DAMVIQNPRYQVTQFGKPVTLSCSQTLNHNVMYWYQQKSSQAPKLLFHYYDKDFNNEADTPDNFQSRRPNTSFCFLDIRSPGLGDTAMYLCATSRDQWEDGYTFGSGTRLTVV.

This chain connects TRBV12-3 or TRBV12-4 to TRBJ2-7, with 7 bases fitting TRBD2. CDR3 length: 13 amino acids. V lost 5 bases, J lost 7 bases, and 8 bases stayed unmatched. This chain's CDR3 is CASSPDGEGEQYF. DNA of the CDR3: TGTGCCAGCAGTCCCGACGGGGAGGGAGAGCAGTACTTC.

This clone came up a few times. V gene TRBV7-8 combines with J gene TRBJ1-2, with 9 bases lining up with TRBD1. The V gene end was trimmed by 5 bases and the J gene end by 6 bases; junction bases not matched to a gene: 7. Germline values: CDR1 SGHVS, CDR2 FQNEAQ. The CDR3 is 14 amino acids. CDR3 sequence (DNA): TGTGCCAGCAGCCTGATCGACAGGGGGAATGGCTACACCTTC. It translates to CASSLIDRGNGYTF.

The chain recombines TRBV3-1 (or the pseudogene TRBV3-2) with TRBJ2-7; 9 bases match TRBD1. With V trimmed by 4 bases and J by 2 bases, 3 bases remained unmatched. CDR3 size: 14 residues. Germline-derived CDR1 and CDR2 are LGHDT and YNNKEL (reference sequence). The CDR3 DNA is TGTGCCAGCAGCCCTCGGACAGGGGCCTACGAGCAGTACTTC. Translating it yields CASSPRTGAYEQYF.

This clone was detected once. This rearrangement joins TRBV28 to TRBJ1-5; no reliable D call. CDR3 length equals 14 residues. Trimming removed 5 bases from V and 2 bases from J, with 10 bases in between. Germline CDR1 is MDHEN and CDR2 is SYDVKM. The CDR3 spells CASSRLSGNQPQHF. DNA for the CDR3: TGTGCCAGCAGTCGCCTCTCGGGCAATCAGCCCCAGCATTTT.